This T cell receptor beta chain emerged from a study of cytomegalovirus exposure and HLA in healthy donors. The PCR was carried out with 60 Vbeta primers and 13 Jbeta primers. The repertoire was sequenced with immunoSEQ multiplex PCR; TCRdb's copy has only in-frame clones and lacks some. The table shows fewer than 250,000 clones, with roughly 80% occurring only once. The germline V gene has CDR1 LNHNV and CDR2 YYDKDF (reference sequence). V shed 10 bases and J 2 bases; nucleotides not matched to a gene: 8. The CDR3 contains 14 residues. The sample consisted of PBMCs. The rearrangement uses TRBV15 and TRBJ2-3; 8 nucleotides agree with TRBD2. This sequence originates from a man aged 30 to 39 in good health and CMV-seronegative. The CDR3 coding sequence is TGTGCCATCTCGCAGCGGGGGTTCACAGATACGCAGTATTTT. This encodes CAISQRGFTDTQYF.